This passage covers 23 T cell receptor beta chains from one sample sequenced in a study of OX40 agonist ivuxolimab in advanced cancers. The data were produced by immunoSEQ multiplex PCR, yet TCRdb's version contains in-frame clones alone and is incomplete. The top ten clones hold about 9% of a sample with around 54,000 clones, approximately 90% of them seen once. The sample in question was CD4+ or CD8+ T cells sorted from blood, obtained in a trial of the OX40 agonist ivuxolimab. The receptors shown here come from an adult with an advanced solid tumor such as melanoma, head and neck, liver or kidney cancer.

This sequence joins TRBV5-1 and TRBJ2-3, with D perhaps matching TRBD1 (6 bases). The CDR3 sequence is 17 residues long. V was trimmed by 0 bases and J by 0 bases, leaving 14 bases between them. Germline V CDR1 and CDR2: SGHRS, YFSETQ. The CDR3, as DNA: TGCGCCAGCAGCTTGGCCCGTGTAGGGGGAAGCACAGATACGCAGTATTTT. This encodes CASSLARVGGSTDTQYF.

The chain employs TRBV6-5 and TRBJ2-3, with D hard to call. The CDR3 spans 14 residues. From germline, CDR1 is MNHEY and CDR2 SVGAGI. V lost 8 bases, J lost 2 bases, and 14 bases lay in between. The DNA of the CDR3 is TGTGCCAGCCCACATATTCGGGCCACAGATACGCAGTATTTT. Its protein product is CASPHIRATDTQYF.

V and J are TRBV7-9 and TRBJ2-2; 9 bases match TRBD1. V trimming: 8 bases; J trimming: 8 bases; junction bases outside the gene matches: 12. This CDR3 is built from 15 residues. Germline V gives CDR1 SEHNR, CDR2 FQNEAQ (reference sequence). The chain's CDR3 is CASAPDRGGSGELFF. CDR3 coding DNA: TGTGCCAGCGCCCCGGACAGGGGAGGTAGTGGGGAGCTGTTTTTT.

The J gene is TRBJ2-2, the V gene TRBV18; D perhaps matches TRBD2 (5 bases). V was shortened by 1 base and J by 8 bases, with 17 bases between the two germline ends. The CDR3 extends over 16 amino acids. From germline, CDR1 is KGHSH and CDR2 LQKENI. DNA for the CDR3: TGTGCCAGCTCACCACACGGGAATTTGGCAGCGGGGGAGCTGTTTTTT. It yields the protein CASSPHGNLAAGELFF.

The CDR3 DNA sequence: TGTGCCAGCAGTCATACTATCGCCGGGACCTACCAAGAGACCCAGTACTTC. Its protein product is CASSHTIAGTYQETQYF. The V call is TRBV2, the J call TRBJ2-5, with D perhaps TRBD1 or TRBD2 (5 bases each). V was shortened by 5 bases and J by 0 bases, with 19 bases between the two germline ends. The CDR3 runs 17 residues. Germline V gene sequence: CDR1 SNHLY, CDR2 FYNNEI.

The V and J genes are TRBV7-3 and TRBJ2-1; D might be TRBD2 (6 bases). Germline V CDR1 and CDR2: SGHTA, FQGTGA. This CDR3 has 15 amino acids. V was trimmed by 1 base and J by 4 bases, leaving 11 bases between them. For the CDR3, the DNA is TGTGCCAGCAGCTTAAATGGCGGGGAGTACAATGAGCAGTTCTTC. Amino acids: CASSLNGGEYNEQFF.

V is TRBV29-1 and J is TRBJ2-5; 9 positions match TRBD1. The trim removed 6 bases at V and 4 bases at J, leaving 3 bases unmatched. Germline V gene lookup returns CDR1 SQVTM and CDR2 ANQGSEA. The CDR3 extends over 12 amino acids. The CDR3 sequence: CSVEDRGETQYF. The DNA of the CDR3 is TGCAGCGTCGAGGACAGGGGAGAGACCCAGTACTTC.

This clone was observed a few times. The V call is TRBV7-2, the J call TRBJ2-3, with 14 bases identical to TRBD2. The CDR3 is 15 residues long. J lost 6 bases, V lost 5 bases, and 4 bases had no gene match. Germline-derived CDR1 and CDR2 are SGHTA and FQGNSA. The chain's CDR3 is CASSGTSGSGDTQYF. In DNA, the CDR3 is TGTGCCAGCAGCGGGACTAGCGGGAGTGGGGATACGCAGTATTTT.

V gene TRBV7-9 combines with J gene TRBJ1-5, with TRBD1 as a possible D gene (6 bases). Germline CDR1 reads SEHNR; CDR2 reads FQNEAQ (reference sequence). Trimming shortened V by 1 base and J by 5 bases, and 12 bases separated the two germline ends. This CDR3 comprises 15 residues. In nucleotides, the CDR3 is TGTGCCAGCAGCTTAGGGGACAATTCCCATCAGCCCCAGCATTTT. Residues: CASSLGDNSHQPQHF.

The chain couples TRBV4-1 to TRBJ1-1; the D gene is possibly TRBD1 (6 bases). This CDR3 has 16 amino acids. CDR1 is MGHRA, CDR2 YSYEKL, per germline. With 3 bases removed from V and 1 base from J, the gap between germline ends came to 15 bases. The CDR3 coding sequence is TGCGCCAGCAGCCAGGAGACAGGTTGGGCGAACACTGAAGCTTTCTTT. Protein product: CASSQETGWANTEAFF.

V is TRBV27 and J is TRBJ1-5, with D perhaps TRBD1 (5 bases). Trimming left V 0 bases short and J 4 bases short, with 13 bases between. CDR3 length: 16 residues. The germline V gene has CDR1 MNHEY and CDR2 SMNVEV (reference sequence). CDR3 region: CASSLSSPGWNQPQHF. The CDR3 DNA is TGTGCCAGCAGTTTATCAAGCCCAGGGTGGAATCAGCCCCAGCATTTT.

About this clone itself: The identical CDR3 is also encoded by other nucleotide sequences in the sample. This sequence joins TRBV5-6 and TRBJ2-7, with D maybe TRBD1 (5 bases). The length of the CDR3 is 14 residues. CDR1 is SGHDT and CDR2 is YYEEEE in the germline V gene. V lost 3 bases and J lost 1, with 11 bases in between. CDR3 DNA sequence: TGTGCCAGCAGCTGGGGCCACGGTTCCTACGAGCAGTACTTC. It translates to CASSWGHGSYEQYF.

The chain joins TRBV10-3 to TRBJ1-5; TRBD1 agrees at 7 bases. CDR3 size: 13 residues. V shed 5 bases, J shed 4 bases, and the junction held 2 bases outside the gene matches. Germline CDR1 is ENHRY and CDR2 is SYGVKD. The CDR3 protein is CAISQGGNQPQHF. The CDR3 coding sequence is TGTGCCATCAGTCAGGGGGGGAATCAGCCCCAGCATTTT.

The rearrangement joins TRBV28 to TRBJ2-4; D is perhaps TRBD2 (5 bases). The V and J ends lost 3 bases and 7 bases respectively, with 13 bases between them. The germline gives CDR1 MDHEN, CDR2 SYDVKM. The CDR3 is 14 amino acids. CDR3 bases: TGTGCCAGCAGTTTGCCCTACGGGGTGAACATTCAGTACTTC. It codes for CASSLPYGVNIQYF.

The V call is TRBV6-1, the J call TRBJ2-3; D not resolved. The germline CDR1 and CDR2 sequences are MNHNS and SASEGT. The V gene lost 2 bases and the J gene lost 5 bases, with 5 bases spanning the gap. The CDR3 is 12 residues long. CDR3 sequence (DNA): TGTGCCAGCAGTGAAATAGAAGATACGCAGTATTTT. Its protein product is CASSEIEDTQYF.

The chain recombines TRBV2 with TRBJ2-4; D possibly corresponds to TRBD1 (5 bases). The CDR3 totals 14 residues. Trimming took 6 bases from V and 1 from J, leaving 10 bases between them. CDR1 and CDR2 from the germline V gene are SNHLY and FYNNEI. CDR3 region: CASRKTEAKNIQYF. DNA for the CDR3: TGTGCCAGCAGAAAGACAGAGGCCAAAAACATTCAGTACTTC.

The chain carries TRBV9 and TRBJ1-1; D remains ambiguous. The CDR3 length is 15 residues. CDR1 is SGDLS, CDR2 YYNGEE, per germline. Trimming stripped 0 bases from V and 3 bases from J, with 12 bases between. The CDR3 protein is CASSVVPGKDTEAFF. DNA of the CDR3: TGTGCCAGCAGCGTAGTGCCGGGAAAGGACACTGAAGCTTTCTTT.

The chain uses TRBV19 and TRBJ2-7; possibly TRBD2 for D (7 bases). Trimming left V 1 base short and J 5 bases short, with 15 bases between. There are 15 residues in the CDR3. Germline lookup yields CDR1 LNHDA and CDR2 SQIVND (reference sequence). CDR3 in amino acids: CASSIGGGGPHEQYF. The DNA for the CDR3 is TGTGCCAGTAGTATAGGGGGCGGGGGCCCCCACGAGCAGTACTTC.

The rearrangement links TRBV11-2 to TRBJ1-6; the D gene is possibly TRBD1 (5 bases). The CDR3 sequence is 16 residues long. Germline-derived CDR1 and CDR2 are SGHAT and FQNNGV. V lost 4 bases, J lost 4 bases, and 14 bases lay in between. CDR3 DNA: TGTGCCAGCAGCTCATCGGACAATACATATAATTCACCCCTCCACTTT. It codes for CASSSSDNTYNSPLHF.

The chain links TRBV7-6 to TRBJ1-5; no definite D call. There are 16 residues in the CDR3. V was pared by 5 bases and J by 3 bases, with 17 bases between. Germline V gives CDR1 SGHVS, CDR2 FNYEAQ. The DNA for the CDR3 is TGTGCCAGCAGCCTAGGTACAAGGTTAGTCAATCAGCCCCAGCATTTT. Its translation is CASSLGTRLVNQPQHF. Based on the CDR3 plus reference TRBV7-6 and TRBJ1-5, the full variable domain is GAGVSQSPRYKVTKRGQDVALRCDPISGHVSLYWYRQALGQGPEFLTYFNYEAQQDKSGLPNDRFSAERPEGSISTLTIQRTEQRDSAMYRCASSLGTRLVNQPQHFGDGTRLSIL.

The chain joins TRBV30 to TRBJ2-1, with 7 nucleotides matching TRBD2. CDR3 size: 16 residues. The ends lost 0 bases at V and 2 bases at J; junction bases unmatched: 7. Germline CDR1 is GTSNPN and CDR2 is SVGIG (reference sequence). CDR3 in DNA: TGTGCCTGGAGTGTACTAAGCGGGGTGACCTACAATGAGCAGTTCTTC. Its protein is CAWSVLSGVTYNEQFF.

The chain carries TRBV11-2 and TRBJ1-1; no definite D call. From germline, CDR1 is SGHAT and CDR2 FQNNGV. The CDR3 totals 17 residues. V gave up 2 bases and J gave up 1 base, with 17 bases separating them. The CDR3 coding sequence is TGTGCCAGCAGCTTAAATGTTGAAGGGCGCCGGAACACTGAAGCTTTCTTT. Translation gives CASSLNVEGRRNTEAFF.

This CDR3 is CASSPAWGPTGANVLTF. In DNA, the CDR3 is TGTGCCAGCAGTCCGGCTTGGGGGCCTACGGGGGCCAACGTCCTGACTTTC. The rearrangement joins TRBV28 to TRBJ2-6; a possible D gene is TRBD1 (6 bases). CDR3 size: 17 residues. In germline, CDR1 is MDHEN, CDR2 SYDVKM. V shed 5 bases and J shed 4 bases, with 18 bases lying between them.